This T cell receptor (beta chain) was captured by sequencing in a study of blood T cell repertoires in COVID-19. Study at large: The origin of the acute and convalescent COVID-19 samples was the United States, Italy and Spain. T cells, B-cell-depleted T cells, or PBMCs supplied cDNA or gDNA.

Authors' analysis steps: Amplification from reference gene primers served as the basis for estimated nucleated cell counts. The repertoire was sequenced with immunoSEQ multiplex PCR; TCRdb's copy has only in-frame clones and lacks some. D and trimming come from the DNA, and the V and J calls and clone size come from that table. The sample has 20,000 to 25,000 clones; roughly 90% are singletons. The V end was cut by 6 bases, the J end by 0 bases, with 14 bases between. This CDR3 comprises 15 residues. Germline CDR1 ENHRY, CDR2 SYGVKD. The chain is built from TRBV10-3 and TRBJ1-2, with a weak D call TRBD1 (5 bases). Sequenced: peripheral blood. This clonotype was obtained from a human donor in a cohort sampled during active COVID-19. CDR3 nucleotides: TGTGCCATCAGCGCGGGACCGCTCACTAACTATGGCTACACCTTC. Residues: CAISAGPLTNYGYTF.